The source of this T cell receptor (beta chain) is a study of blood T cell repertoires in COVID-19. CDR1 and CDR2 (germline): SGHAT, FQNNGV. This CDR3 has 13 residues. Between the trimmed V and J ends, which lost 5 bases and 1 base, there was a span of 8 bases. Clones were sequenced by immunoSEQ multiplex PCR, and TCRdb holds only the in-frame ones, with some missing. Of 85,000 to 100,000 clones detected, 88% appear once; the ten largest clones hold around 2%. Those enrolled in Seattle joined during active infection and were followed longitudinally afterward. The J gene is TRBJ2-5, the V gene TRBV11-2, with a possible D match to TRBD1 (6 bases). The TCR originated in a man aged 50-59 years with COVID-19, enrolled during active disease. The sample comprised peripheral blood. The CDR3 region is CASSQGGQETQYF. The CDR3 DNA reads TGTGCCAGCAGCCAAGGGGGCCAAGAGACCCAGTACTTC.